This T cell receptor beta chain came from a study of glioma-infiltrating T cells (dated by TCRdb to about 2016). Turning to the overall study: The study sequenced TCR alpha- and beta-chain repertoires from glioma tissue, from non-neoplastic brain tissue and from matched peripheral blood mononuclear cells. To measure how far tissue and blood T-cell populations diverged, each tissue-infiltrating repertoire was compared against the peripheral blood repertoire of the same patient. Three low-grade glioma patients, 7 or 8 primary glioblastoma patients and three non-glioma patients contributing non-neoplastic brain tissue were included in the paired cohort. Summary of the overall study and its limitations: Group comparisons were based on small numbers of patients: three non-neoplastic, three low-grade glioma and 7 to 9 glioblastoma patients. VJ-independent divergence between tissue and blood was below expectation in non-neoplastic patients but above expectation in all gliomas, especially low-grade gliomas. Very few CDR3 sequences were shared between tissue and blood, attributed to high CDR3 diversity and limited sampling.

TCR alpha and beta CDR3 regions were amplified with the iRepertoire nested amplicon-rescue multiplex PCR (arm-PCR) platform from RNA. One-step reverse transcription and amplification used roughly 100-450 ng of tissue mRNA or PBMC total RNA as input. Following bead purification, Illumina adapters were added through a secondary multiplex PCR, and the libraries were then gel-purified between 200 and 400 bp. Demultiplexing relied on internal 6-nucleotide barcodes carried by the libraries. Sequencing of libraries was performed on an Illumina MiSeq with 2x220 or 2x250 nucleotide paired-end reads. Under the source paper's analysis protocol: Paired reads were merged using FLASH 1.2.11 and were aligned to the GRCh37 human genome using BWA-MEM, after which TRA and TRB reads were extracted. An IMGT-derived reference of cassette sequences and CDR3 motifs, with pseudogenes included, was used for V and J assignment. Reads were translated in three frames, and productive CDR3s were defined as those with a C...FGXG motif and no stop codons. Unique combinations of V-J cassette pair and CDR3 amino acid sequence were defined as clonotypes. Reads were filtered by Hamming distance, thresholded by each sample's sequence error rate in mapped regions. The public reads were reanalyzed by TCRdb: fastp trimming at Q25, MiXCR alignment, in-frame beta chains only. A single entry per CDR3 protein holds the most common genes and DNA from its merged rows. TCRdb's processing, not the authors' own work, is the source of the V and J calls. For this sample the table gives 150,000 or so distinct CDR3 sequences, of which about two fifths were detected only once. The leading ten clones occupy roughly 20% of the sample.

V is reduced by 3 bases and J by 7 bases, leaving a spacing of 10 bases between them. Based on the germline V gene, the CDR1 and CDR2 sequences are SNHLY and FYNNEI. From its cysteine to its phenylalanine, the CDR3 spans 14 amino acids. Only CDR3 DNA is held: 42 bases, read in frame from base 1. A word on this clonotype: Its antigen is unknown. Per-nucleotide qualities are absent, and no much larger clonotype sits a single base away.

This TCR derives from a human donor with low-grade glioma or glioblastoma, undergoing nonglioma brain surgery, or in good health (not recorded which). The sequenced sample consisted of glioma tissue, nonneoplastic brain tissue, or PBMCs (not recorded which). The chain is made from TRBV2 and TRBJ1-6; D gene: possibly TRBD1, on 6 matching bases. The base sequence is TGTGCCAGCAGTGATCAGGGGTTCAATTCACCCCTCCACTTT. It is translated as CASSDQGFNSPLHF.